This T cell receptor (beta chain) came from a study of CD8 T cells in ankylosing spondylitis. Regarding the study as a whole: The authors reported significant enrichment of disease-linked clones in matched ankylosing spondylitis synovial fluid.

The length of the CDR3 is 14 residues. CDR1 SGHRS and CDR2 YFSETQ come from the germline V gene. Trimming removed 0 bases from V and 4 bases from J; junction bases left unmatched: 3. This clonotype was seen many times. The antigen is undetermined. One entry per CDR3 protein, called by TCRdb with MiXCR from the 5' RACE reads. The repertoire consists of fewer than 250,000 distinct CDR3 sequences, with under 12% occurring once and the leading ten covering roughly 2.5%. This sequence joins TRBV5-1 and TRBJ2-5, with 7 bases matching TRBD2. The sample taken for sequencing was blood, either unsorted or a sorted T cell fraction (not recorded which). The sequence was obtained from a male donor with ankylosing spondylitis or in good health (not recorded which). CDR3 sequence (DNA): TGCGCCAGCAGCTTGGGAGGCGGGAGAGAGACCCAGTACTTC. It codes for CASSLGGGRETQYF.